This TCR beta chain was documented in a study of CD8 T cells in Susac syndrome. Germline V gene lookup returns CDR1 SGHTA and CDR2 FQGNSA. The CDR3 sequence is 13 residues long. The ends were cut back, 8 bases at V and 7 bases at J, with 17 bases in the middle. RNA totalling roughly 0.5 to 1 ug underwent reverse transcription with random hexamers. TCRdb recomputed calls from the immunoSEQ multiplex PCR reads with MiXCR, one row per CDR3 protein. The table lists over 95,000 distinct CDR3 sequences, roughly 91% of them singletons. The control group consisted of healthy donors matched for age and sex. Negative isolation yielded the CD8+ and CD4+ T cells, while FACS enriched the TEMRA cells.

This TCR was sampled from a human donor in good health. Source material: CD4+ T cells from PBMCs. This sequence joins TRBV7-2 and TRBJ1-2; the D gene is possibly TRBD1 (5 bases). The CDR3 loop is CASRRGELGGYTF. The CDR3 nucleotides are TGTGCCAGCCGAAGAGGGGAACTTGGTGGCTACACCTTC.